The present TCR beta chain was sequenced within a study of circulating and synovial CD4+ cells in juvenile arthritis (dated by TCRdb to between 2014 and 2016). Turning to the overall study: Within each patient, the study compared the TCRbeta CDR3 repertoires of three groups: circulating HLA-DR+ CD4 T cells, bulk blood CD4 T cells, and synovial CD4 T cells. Repertoire sequencing aimed to confirm that a circulating synovial-like CD4 T cell subset was enriched in synovial clonotypes. Study-wide findings and limitations: CPL and bulk blood CD4 samples differed in T cell genome counts by at least an order of magnitude, so sample-size effects were addressed. Because overlap with synovium rose as sequencing depth increased, the measured fractions of shared clonotypes likely underestimated the overlap of the full repertoire. Lower diversity was observed in synovial and circulating pathogenic-like lymphocyte repertoires than in bulk blood CD4 repertoires, and some CPL samples were found to be as oligoclonal as synovium. Circulating pathogenic-like lymphocytes clustered together with synovial T cells, and compared with bulk blood, the circulating pathogenic-like lymphocytes shared a substantially higher fraction of CDR3 sequences with synovium. Traditional Vbeta family usage analysis did not detect the difference between circulating pathogenic-like lymphocytes and bulk blood T cells.

To prepare the library, the immunoSEQ multiplex PCR assay was applied. TCRbeta CDR3 sequencing was performed as a commercial service by an external provider. The paper's data handling went like this. Productive nucleotide sequences and amino acid sequences obtained through in silico translation were used in the analyses. To equalise sample size, diversity was assessed as Renyi entropy across alpha values by taking the median of 200 repeated subsamples. Pairwise repertoire distance was calculated as one minus the Chao-modified Jaccard index to correct for under-sampling and was used for clustering. Frequency-weighted overlap with synovial clonotypes was computed at 200 sample sizes with 200 draws without replacement at each size, and the value at the size of the smaller sample was reported. Drawn from immuneACCESS, this table holds only the in-frame rearrangements with V and J called that TCRdb kept. Clones are partly lost; checked studies trace under half to an unresolved V gene and leave the rest unexplained. The D gene and trimming were derived from the DNA, and the V and J assignments and clone size from that table. The sample profile shows about 33,000 clones; about 96% of them were found once. The top ten clones comprise 0.16% of the sample.

In regard to this clone: Its antigen remains unidentified. Base qualities are not recorded, but no much larger clone differs from it by a single base.

The sequenced samples were obtained from patients with active juvenile idiopathic arthritis. Sorting was carried out immediately after cells were thawed, and dead cells were excluded with Live/Dead Fixable Near-IR Stain. Based on the germline V gene (reference sequence), the CDR1 and CDR2 sequences are SEHNR and FQNEAQ. V and J lose 5 bases and 4 bases, and a span of 16 bases separates them. Measured from the cysteine to the phenylalanine, the CDR3 is 15 residues long. Only the CDR3 DNA stays, 45 bases, in frame from base 1. Source material: CD4+ T cells from blood. This TCR came from a human donor with juvenile idiopathic arthritis. The sequence joins TRBV7-9 to TRBJ2-3; the D region possibly corresponds to TRBD1 (6 bases align). For the CDR3, the sequence is CASSQTGIPPDTQYF. In nucleotide form, the sequence is TGTGCCAGCAGCCAAACAGGGATTCCCCCAGATACGCAGTATTTT.